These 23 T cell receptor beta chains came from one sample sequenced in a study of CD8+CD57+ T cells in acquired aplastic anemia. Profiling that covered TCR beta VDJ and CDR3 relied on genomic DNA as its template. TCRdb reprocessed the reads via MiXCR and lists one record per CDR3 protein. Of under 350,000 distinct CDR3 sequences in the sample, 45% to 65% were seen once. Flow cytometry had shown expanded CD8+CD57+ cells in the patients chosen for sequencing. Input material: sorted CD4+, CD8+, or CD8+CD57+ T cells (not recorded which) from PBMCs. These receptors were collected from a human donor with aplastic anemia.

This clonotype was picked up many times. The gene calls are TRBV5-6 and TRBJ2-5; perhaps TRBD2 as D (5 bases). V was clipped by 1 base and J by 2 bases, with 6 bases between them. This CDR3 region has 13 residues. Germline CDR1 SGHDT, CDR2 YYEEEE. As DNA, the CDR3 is TGTGCCAGCAGCTTGACTAGGCAAGAGACCCAGTACTTC. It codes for CASSLTRQETQYF.

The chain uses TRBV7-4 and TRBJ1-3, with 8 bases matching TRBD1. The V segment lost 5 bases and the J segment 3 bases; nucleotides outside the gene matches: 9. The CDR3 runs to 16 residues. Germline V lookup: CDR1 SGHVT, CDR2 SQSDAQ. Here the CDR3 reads CASSLGPGGFGNTIYF. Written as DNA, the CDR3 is TGTGCCAGCAGCCTCGGGCCAGGGGGCTTTGGAAACACCATATATTTT.

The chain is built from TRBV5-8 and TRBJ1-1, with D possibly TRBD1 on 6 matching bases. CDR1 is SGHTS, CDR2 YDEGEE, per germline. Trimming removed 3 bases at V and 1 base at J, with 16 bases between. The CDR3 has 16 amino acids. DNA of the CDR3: TGTGCCAGCAGCTACTACTTACTGGGGGCGAACACTGAAGCTTTCTTT. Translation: CASSYYLLGANTEAFF.

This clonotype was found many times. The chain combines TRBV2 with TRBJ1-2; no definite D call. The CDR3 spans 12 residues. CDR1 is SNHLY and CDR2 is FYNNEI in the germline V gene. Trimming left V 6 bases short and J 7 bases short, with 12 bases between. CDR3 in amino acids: CASRAISRGYTF. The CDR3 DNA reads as TGTGCCAGCAGGGCAATTTCTCGTGGCTACACCTTC.

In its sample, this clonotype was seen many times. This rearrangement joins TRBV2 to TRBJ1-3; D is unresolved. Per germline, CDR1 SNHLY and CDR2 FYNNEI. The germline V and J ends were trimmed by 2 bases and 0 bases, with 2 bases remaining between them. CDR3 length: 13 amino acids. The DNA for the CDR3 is TGTGCCAGCAGTGAAACCTCTGGAAACACCATATATTTT. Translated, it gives CASSETSGNTIYF.

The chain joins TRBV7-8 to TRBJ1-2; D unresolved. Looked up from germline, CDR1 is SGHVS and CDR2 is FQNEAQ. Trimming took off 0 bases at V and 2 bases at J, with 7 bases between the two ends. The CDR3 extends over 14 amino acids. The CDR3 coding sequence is TGTGCCAGCAGCTTAGCGACGGGGAACTATGGCTACACCTTC. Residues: CASSLATGNYGYTF. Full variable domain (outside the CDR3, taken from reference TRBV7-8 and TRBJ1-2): GAGVSQSPRYKVAKRGQDVALRCDPISGHVSLFWYQQALGQGPEFLTYFQNEAQLDKSGLPSDRFFAERPEGSVSTLKIQRTQQEDSAVYLCASSLATGNYGYTFGSGTRLTVV.

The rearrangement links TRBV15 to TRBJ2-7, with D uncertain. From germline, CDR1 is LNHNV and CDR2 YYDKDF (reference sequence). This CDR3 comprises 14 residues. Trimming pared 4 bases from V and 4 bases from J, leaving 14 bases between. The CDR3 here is CATSKDKARYEQYF. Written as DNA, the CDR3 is TGTGCCACCAGCAAAGATAAGGCCAGATACGAGCAGTACTTC. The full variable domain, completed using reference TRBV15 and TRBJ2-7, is DAMVIQNPRYQVTQFGKPVTLSCSQTLNHNVMYWYQQKSSQAPKLLFHYYDKDFNNEADTPDNFQSRRPNTSFCFLDIRSPGLGDTAMYLCATSKDKARYEQYFGPGTRLTVT.

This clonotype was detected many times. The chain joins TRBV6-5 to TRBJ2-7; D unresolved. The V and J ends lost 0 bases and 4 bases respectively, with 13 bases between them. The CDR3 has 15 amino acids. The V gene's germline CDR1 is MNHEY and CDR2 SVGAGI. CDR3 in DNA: TGTGCCAGCAGTTACTCGGTTCTAGGATTATACGAGCAGTACTTC. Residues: CASSYSVLGLYEQYF.

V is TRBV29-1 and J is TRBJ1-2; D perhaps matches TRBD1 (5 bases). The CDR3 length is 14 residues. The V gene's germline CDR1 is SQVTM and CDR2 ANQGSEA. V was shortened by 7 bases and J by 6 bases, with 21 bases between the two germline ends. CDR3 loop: CSGSGTAESNGYTF. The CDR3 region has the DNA TGCAGCGGGTCCGGGACGGCGGAAAGCAATGGCTACACCTTC.

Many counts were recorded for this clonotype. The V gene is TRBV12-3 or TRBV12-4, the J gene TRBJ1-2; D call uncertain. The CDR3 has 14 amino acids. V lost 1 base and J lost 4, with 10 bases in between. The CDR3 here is CASSLGRAPYGYTF. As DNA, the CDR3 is TGTGCCAGCAGTTTAGGCCGGGCCCCCTATGGCTACACCTTC.

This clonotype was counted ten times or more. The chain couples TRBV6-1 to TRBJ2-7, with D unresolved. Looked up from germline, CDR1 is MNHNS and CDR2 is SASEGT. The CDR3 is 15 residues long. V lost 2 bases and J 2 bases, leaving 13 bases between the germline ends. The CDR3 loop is CASSENRYRTYEQYF. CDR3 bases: TGTGCCAGCAGTGAAAATCGGTACCGGACCTACGAGCAGTACTTC.

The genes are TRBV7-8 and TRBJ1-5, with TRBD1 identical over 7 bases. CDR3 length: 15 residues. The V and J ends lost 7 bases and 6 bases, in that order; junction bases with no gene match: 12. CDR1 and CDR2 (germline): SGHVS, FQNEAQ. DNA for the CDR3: TGTGCCAGCACCCTTGGAACAGGGGTGGGTCAGCCCCAGCATTTT. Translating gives CASTLGTGVGQPQHF.

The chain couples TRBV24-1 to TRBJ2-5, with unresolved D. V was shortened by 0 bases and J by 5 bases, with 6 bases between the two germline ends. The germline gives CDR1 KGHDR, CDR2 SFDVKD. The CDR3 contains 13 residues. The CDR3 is CATSDLPGETQYF. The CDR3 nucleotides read TGTGCCACCAGTGATTTGCCGGGCGAGACCCAGTACTTC.

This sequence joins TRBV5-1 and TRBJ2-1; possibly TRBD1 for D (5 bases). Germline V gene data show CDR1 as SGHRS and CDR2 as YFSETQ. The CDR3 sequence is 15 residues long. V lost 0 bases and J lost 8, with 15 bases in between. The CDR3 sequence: CASSLEGRVVDEQFF. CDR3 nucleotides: TGCGCCAGCAGCTTGGAGGGGCGTGTCGTCGATGAGCAGTTCTTC.

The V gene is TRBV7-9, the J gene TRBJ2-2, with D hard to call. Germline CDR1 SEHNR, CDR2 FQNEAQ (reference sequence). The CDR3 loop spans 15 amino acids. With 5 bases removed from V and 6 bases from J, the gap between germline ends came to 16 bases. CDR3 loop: CASSTLDGTAGELFF. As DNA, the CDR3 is TGTGCCAGCAGCACCCTGGACGGCACGGCCGGGGAGCTGTTTTTT.

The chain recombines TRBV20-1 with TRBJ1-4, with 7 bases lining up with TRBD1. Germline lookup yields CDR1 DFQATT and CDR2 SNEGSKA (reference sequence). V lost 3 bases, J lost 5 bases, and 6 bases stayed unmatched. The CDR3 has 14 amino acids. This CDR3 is CSARGGTENEKLFF. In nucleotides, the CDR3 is TGCAGTGCTAGGGGGGGGACAGAAAATGAAAAACTGTTTTTT.

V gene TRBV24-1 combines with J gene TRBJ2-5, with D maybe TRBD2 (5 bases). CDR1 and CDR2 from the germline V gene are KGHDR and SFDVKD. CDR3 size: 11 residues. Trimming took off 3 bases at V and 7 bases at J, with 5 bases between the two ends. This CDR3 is CATSDGGTQYF. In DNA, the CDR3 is TGTGCCACCAGTGATGGAGGGACCCAGTACTTC.

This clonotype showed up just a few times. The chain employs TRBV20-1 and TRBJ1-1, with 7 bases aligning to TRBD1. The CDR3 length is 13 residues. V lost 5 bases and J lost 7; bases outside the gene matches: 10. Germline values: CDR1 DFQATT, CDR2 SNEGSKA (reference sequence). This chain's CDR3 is CSASYTGAGEAFF. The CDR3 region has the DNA TGCAGTGCTTCTTATACAGGGGCAGGTGAAGCTTTCTTT.

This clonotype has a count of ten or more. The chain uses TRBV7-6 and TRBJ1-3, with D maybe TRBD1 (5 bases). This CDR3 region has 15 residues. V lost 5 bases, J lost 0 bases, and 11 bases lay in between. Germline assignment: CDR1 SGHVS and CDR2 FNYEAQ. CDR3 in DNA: TGTGCCAGCAGCCTAAGACAGATCTCTGGAAACACCATATATTTT. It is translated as CASSLRQISGNTIYF.

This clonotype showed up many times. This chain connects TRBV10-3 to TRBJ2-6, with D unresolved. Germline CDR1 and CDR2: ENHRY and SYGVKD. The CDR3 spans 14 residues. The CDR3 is CVTRLDSGANVLTF. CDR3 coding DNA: TGTGTCACGAGACTCGACTCTGGGGCCAACGTCCTGACTTTC.

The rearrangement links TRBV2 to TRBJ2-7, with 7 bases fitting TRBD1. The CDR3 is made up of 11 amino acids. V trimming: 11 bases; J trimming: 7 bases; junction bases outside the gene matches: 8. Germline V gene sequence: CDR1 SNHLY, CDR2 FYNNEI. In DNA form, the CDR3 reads TGTGCCCTGACAGGGCCGGGTGAGCAGTACTTC. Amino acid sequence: CALTGPGEQYF.

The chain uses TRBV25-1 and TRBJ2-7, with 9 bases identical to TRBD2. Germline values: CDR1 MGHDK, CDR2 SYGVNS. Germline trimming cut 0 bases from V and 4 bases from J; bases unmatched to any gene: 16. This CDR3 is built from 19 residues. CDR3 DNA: TGTGCCAGCAGTGAATATGGCCCCGGACTAGCGACATGGCCTTACGAGCAGTACTTC. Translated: CASSEYGPGLATWPYEQYF.

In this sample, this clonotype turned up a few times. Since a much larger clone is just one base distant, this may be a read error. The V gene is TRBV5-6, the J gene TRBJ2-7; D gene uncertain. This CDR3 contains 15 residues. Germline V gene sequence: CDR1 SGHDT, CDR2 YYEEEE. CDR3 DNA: TGTGCCAGCAGCTCCATGGTTGGGGATTCCTGCGAGCAGTACTTC. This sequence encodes CASSSMVGDSCEQYF.